The 16 T cell receptor beta chains reported below all come from one sample, sequenced in a study of T cells in Graves' hyperthyroidism and ophthalmopathy. Researchers took RNA transcripts and amplified the TCR beta CDR3 regions from them. Primed by the HTBI set, a first-round RT-PCR was run on the TCR CDR3. TCRdb passed the multiplex PCR reads through MiXCR, listing each CDR3 protein once. There are about 580,000 distinct CDR3 sequences in the sample; 35% to 55% occur only once, and about 8% lies in the top ten. Material: peripheral blood or thyroid tissue (not recorded which). These TCRs come from a woman under 30 with Graves' hyperthyroidism.

About this clonotype itself: A clone one base away is much larger, so this may be a read error. The chain joins TRBV14 to TRBJ2-1; the match to TRBD2 covers 11 bases. V was clipped by 6 bases and J by 0 bases; unmatched bases: 4. CDR3 size: 16 residues. Germline values: CDR1 SGHDN, CDR2 FVKESK. CDR3 nucleotides: TGTGCCAGCAGGACTAGCGGGAAGAGCTCCTACAATGAGCAGTTCTTC. The encoded protein is CASRTSGKSSYNEQFF.

The gene calls are TRBV19 and TRBJ1-2; no clear D. V dropped 5 bases and J dropped 8 bases, with 12 bases sitting between them. The length of the CDR3 is 12 residues. Per germline, CDR1 LNHDA and CDR2 SQIVND (reference sequence). CDR3 amino acids: CASSLWLAGYTF. The CDR3, as DNA: TGTGCCAGTAGTCTTTGGCTAGCAGGCTACACCTTC.

The count of this clonotype is one. The chain joins TRBV5-1 to TRBJ1-3, with TRBD1 matching over 7 bases. The CDR3 totals 15 residues. The J segment lost 2 bases and the V segment lost 7 bases, leaving 9 bases of the junction unmatched. Per germline, CDR1 SGHRS and CDR2 YFSETQ. The CDR3 reads CASGPGGTAGNTIYF. As DNA, the CDR3 is TGCGCCAGCGGCCCAGGGGGGACAGCTGGAAACACCATATATTTT.

This clonotype was seen repeatedly, ten times or more. The chain has TRBV13 and TRBJ1-1; D call uncertain. V was shortened by 8 bases and J by 6 bases, with 13 bases between the two germline ends. Per the germline V gene, CDR1 is PRHDT and CDR2 is FYEKMQ (reference sequence). The CDR3 sequence is 12 residues long. The CDR3 here is CASGTWASEAFF. Written as DNA, the CDR3 is TGTGCCAGCGGAACCTGGGCTTCTGAAGCTTTCTTT.

J is TRBJ2-7 and V is TRBV24-1, with 8 positions matching TRBD2. V was pared by 4 bases and J by 7 bases, with 8 bases of the junction left unmatched. Per the germline V gene, CDR1 is KGHDR and CDR2 is SFDVKD. The CDR3 is 14 amino acids. The CDR3 loop reads CATSDQRERSEQYF. CDR3 bases: TGTGCCACCAGTGACCAGCGGGAGAGGAGTGAGCAGTACTTC.

This clonotype showed up just a few times. J is TRBJ1-5 and V is TRBV6-2 or TRBV6-3; TRBD1 matches 9 bases. Trimming cost V 1 base and J 2 bases; bases outside gene matches: 3. The germline CDR1 and CDR2 sequences are MNHEY and SVGEGT. CDR3 length: 16 residues. Here the CDR3 DNA reads TGTGCCAGCAGTTACTTTCGGACAGGGGGCAATCAGCCCCAGCATTTT. This encodes CASSYFRTGGNQPQHF.

This clonotype was counted at least ten times. The chain employs TRBV6-1 and TRBJ1-2; D gene unclear. The CDR3 has 15 amino acids. Looked up from germline, CDR1 is MNHNS and CDR2 is SASEGT. The V end was cut by 2 bases, the J end by 4 bases, with 14 bases between. CDR3 in amino acids: CASSEPRTRSYGYTF. CDR3 DNA sequence: TGTGCCAGCAGTGAACCCAGAACCCGGAGCTATGGCTACACCTTC.

Many counts were recorded for this clonotype. The V gene is TRBV29-1, the J gene TRBJ1-1, with D tentatively TRBD1 (6 bases). Germline CDR1 and CDR2: SQVTM and ANQGSEA. Trimming removed 6 bases at V and 4 bases at J, with 15 bases between. This CDR3 spans 13 amino acids. In DNA form, the CDR3 reads TGCAGCGTAGAACAGGGTTCGGGCACTGAAGCTTTCTTT. Translation: CSVEQGSGTEAFF.

This clonotype was found many times. The chain uses TRBV30 and TRBJ1-2; 12 positions match TRBD1. This CDR3 has 14 amino acids. V lost 3 bases to trimming and J lost 4 bases; unmatched junction nucleotides: 3. The V gene's germline CDR1 is GTSNPN and CDR2 SVGIG (reference sequence). CDR3 in DNA: TGTGCCTGGAGGGGACAGGGGGCCGGCTATGGCTACACCTTC. Translation: CAWRGQGAGYGYTF.

Note on this clonotype: This clone may be a read error of a much larger clone one base away. This chain links TRBV2 with TRBJ2-2; 8 positions match TRBD2. Germline CDR1 and CDR2: SNHLY and FYNNEI. There are 17 residues in the CDR3. CDR3: CASKDGIGTSGTGELLF. The CDR3 DNA follows: TGTGCCAGCAAAGACGGAATCGGGACTAGTGGTACCGGGGAGCTGCTTTTT.

The J gene is TRBJ1-1, the V gene TRBV20-1, with D possibly TRBD1 on 5 matching bases. Germline CDR1 reads DFQATT; CDR2 reads SNEGSKA (reference sequence). The CDR3 extends over 14 amino acids. Trimming pared 0 bases from V and 11 bases from J, leaving 19 bases between. The CDR3 loop reads CSARDSQGVLRAFF. CDR3 bases: TGCAGTGCTAGAGATAGCCAGGGTGTATTAAGGGCTTTCTTT.

This chain connects TRBV6-4 to TRBJ2-5; D may be TRBD1 (7 bases). The V end was cut by 3 bases, the J end by 5 bases, with 16 bases between. CDR3 length: 15 residues. Germline assignment: CDR1 MRHNA and CDR2 SNTAGT. CDR3 sequence (DNA): TGTGCCAGCAGTGAAGAGGGGGCGGGATGTGAGACCCAGTACTTC. Translating gives CASSEEGAGCETQYF.

This rearrangement joins TRBV29-1 to TRBJ1-6; 8 positions match TRBD1. Germline trimming cut 3 bases from V and 10 bases from J; bases unmatched to any gene: 5. Germline V lookup: CDR1 SQVTM, CDR2 ANQGSEA. CDR3 length: 13 residues. CDR3 nucleotide sequence: TGCAGCGTTGATTCAGGGGGCGGATCACCCCTCCACTTT. Its protein product is CSVDSGGGSPLHF.

This clonotype was observed once. The chain links TRBV15 to TRBJ1-6; D unclear. The CDR3 is 15 residues long. The germline gives CDR1 LNHNV, CDR2 YYDKDF (reference sequence). Between the trimmed V and J ends, which lost 5 bases and 9 bases, there was a span of 17 bases. The CDR3: CATSFRAGPSSPLHF. CDR3 sequence (DNA): TGTGCCACCAGCTTCCGAGCGGGCCCCTCTTCACCCCTCCACTTT.

V gene TRBV20-1 combines with J gene TRBJ2-5, with a possible D match to TRBD2 (6 bases). This CDR3 comprises 13 residues. CDR1 is DFQATT and CDR2 is SNEGSKA in the germline V gene (reference sequence). Trimming took off 6 bases at V and 9 bases at J, with 20 bases between the two ends. Here the CDR3 DNA reads TGCAGTGCGAGGGCGGGGTTCGAACAGCCCCAGTACTTC. Translating it yields CSARAGFEQPQYF.

This sequence joins TRBV20-1 and TRBJ1-2; D unresolved. The CDR3 has 14 amino acids. The germline V gene has CDR1 DFQATT and CDR2 SNEGSKA (reference sequence). V lost 3 bases and J lost 3, with 14 bases in between. The CDR3 spells CSASDRLSHYGYTF. CDR3 DNA: TGCAGTGCTAGCGATAGACTAAGCCACTATGGCTACACCTTC.